The text below deals with one T cell receptor beta chain. Its cognate antigen is unknown. The TRB cDNA libraries were prepared by 5' RACE with UMI labels. No DNA is given; TCRdb re-called the 5' RACE reads and lists each CDR3 protein once. The sample table includes around 95,000 distinct CDR3 sequences. Each CD8+ T cell subset was sorted in triplicate, 300,000 cells each. This specimen comes from a study of CXCR3-negative and CXCR3-positive naive CD8 T cells. The CDR3 contains 13 residues. Germline V gives CDR1 SQVTM, CDR2 ANQGSEA. General study points: TRB CDR3s were more hydrophobic in CXCR3-positive than in CXCR3-negative naive cells.

This TCR was recovered from a human donor in good health. Some clones in this sample may be carry-over from other donors' samples. This chain links TRBV29-1 with TRBJ2-7; the TRBD1 assignment by TCRdb is unverifiable without DNA. The sample consisted of naive CXCR3+ CD8+ T cells from blood. Noted subset: CD45RO-CCR7+CD27+CD95- naive CD8+ T cells expressing CXCR3 (TNR3+). The CDR3 loop is CSVLGASSYEQYF.